This T cell receptor beta chain was captured by sequencing in a study of OX40 agonist ivuxolimab in advanced cancers. Germline CDR1 is SGHNT and CDR2 is YENEEA. V was shortened by 1 base and J by 0 bases, with 9 bases between the two germline ends. This CDR3 is 16 amino acids long. TCRdb's copy holds only in-frame clones and misses some; the assay was immunoSEQ multiplex PCR. The sample carries some 70,000 clones, 75% to 90% recorded once. As regards this clone: Its antigen is currently unknown.

General observations from the study: Several nonresponders also turned out to have low normalized T-cell clonal expansion.

This chain joins TRBV11-3 and TRBJ1-4; D is uncertain. The clonotype originates from an adult with an advanced solid tumor such as melanoma, head and neck, liver or kidney cancer. The sample in question was CD4+ or CD8+ T cells sorted from blood, obtained in a trial of the OX40 agonist ivuxolimab. The CDR3 DNA follows: TGTGCCAGCAGCTTAGCGACCGCTGCAACTAATGAAAAACTGTTTTTT. Residues: CASSLATAATNEKLFF.